The clone carrying this T cell receptor beta chain was found once. Its specificity is not known. Gene names refer to mouse genes. These data are taken from a study of tissue T cells after allogeneic stem cell transplantation. Notes on the study in general: The patient cohort was small and clinically heterogeneous, with limited sampling depth. Across patients, clones rarely overlapped, yet motif clusters were shared tissue-specifically.

The method was immunoSEQ multiplex PCR; TCRdb's version includes in-frame clones alone and lacks a portion of them. The sample has 20,000 to 25,000 clones; 55% to 80% are singletons. Specimen: spleen. The clonotype originates from a female BALB/c mouse in good health. The mice in this strain carry MHC haplotype H2-d.

The CDR3 sequence: CASSGDSAEQFF. The part of the CDR3 DNA that was read is TGTGCCAGCAGTGGGGACAGTGCTGAGCAGTTC. The gene calls are TRBV13-1 and TRBJ2-1; 7 bases map to TRBD1. The read is 1 residue too short to cover the CDR3 end, so that end is filled in from the germline J gene. V lost 3 bases and J lost 6; bases outside the gene matches: 0. The CDR3 is made up of 12 amino acids. Looked up from germline, CDR1 is NSHNY and CDR2 is SYGAGN.